Presented here are 11 T cell receptor beta chains from one specimen sequenced in a study of blood T cell repertoires in COVID-19. The method was immunoSEQ multiplex PCR; TCRdb's version includes in-frame clones alone and lacks a portion of them. The sample records under 250,000 clones, roughly four fifths being singletons. Sequencing was carried out using peripheral blood. All receptors come from a woman between 40 and 50 years old with acute or convalescent COVID-19.

The rearrangement links TRBV6-5 to TRBJ2-2; no firm D call. The CDR3 runs to 14 residues. The germline gives CDR1 MNHEY, CDR2 SVGAGI. The ends were cut back, 2 bases at V and 0 bases at J, with 4 bases in the middle. CDR3 residues: CASSYLANTGELFF. As DNA, the CDR3 is TGTGCCAGCAGTTACCTCGCGAACACCGGGGAGCTGTTTTTT.

This clone has just one count. The gene calls are TRBV27 and TRBJ1-2; D gene ambiguous. V shed 0 bases and J shed 2 bases, with 7 bases lying between them. The CDR3 length is 14 residues. Looked up from germline, CDR1 is MNHEY and CDR2 is SMNVEV (reference sequence). In DNA, the CDR3 is TGTGCCAGCAGTTTATCTGCGGGGAACTATGGCTACACCTTC. Translation gives CASSLSAGNYGYTF.

The rearrangement joins TRBV3-1 (or the pseudogene TRBV3-2) to TRBJ2-1, with 9 bases lining up with TRBD2. Germline CDR1 and CDR2: LGHDT and YNNKEL (reference sequence). This CDR3 comprises 16 residues. With 2 bases clipped from V and 7 bases from J, the junction kept 9 bases outside the gene matches. Here the CDR3 DNA reads TGTGCCAGCAGCCAATTGGCGGGGGGGCTTCCGAATGAGCAGTTCTTC. It specifies CASSQLAGGLPNEQFF.

CDR3 protein: CSVDTGRGTEAFF. DNA for the CDR3: TGCAGCGTAGATACAGGGAGAGGCACTGAAGCTTTCTTT. The chain carries TRBV29-1 and TRBJ1-1; perhaps TRBD1 as D (6 bases). The germline CDR1 and CDR2 sequences are SQVTM and ANQGSEA. Trimming pared 6 bases from V and 4 bases from J, leaving 15 bases between. This CDR3 comprises 13 residues.

The rearrangement joins TRBV7-6 to TRBJ1-4; possible D gene TRBD1, 6 bases. V was trimmed by 5 bases and J by 7 bases, leaving 17 bases between them. This CDR3 contains 15 residues. Germline CDR1 SGHVS, CDR2 FNYEAQ. The CDR3: CASSPTQGRGEKLFF. As DNA, the CDR3 is TGTGCCAGCAGCCCTACCCAGGGGCGAGGTGAAAAACTGTTTTTT.

J is TRBJ2-1 and V is TRBV10-1; D may be TRBD2 (7 bases). Looked up from germline, CDR1 is WNHNN and CDR2 is SYGVQD (reference sequence). The V gene lost 9 bases and the J gene lost 9 bases, with 30 bases spanning the gap. This CDR3 region has 17 residues. This chain's CDR3 is CASSLARGANGPIEQFF. In nucleotides, the CDR3 is TGCGCCAGTTCCCTAGCCCGGGGGGCCAATGGTCCCATTGAGCAGTTCTTC.

This clone was seen a single time. This chain joins TRBV2 and TRBJ1-2; TRBD1 matches 7 bases. The junction had 14 bases not matched to a gene; V was cut back by 10 bases and J by 6 bases. The CDR3 length is 14 residues. The germline V gene encodes CDR1 SNHLY and CDR2 FYNNEI. For the CDR3, the DNA is TGTGCCATTCGTCAAACAGGGGCCAGGAATGGCTACACCTTC. Translated: CAIRQTGARNGYTF.

This clone was detected once. This chain connects TRBV19 to TRBJ1-1; D is ambiguous. CDR1 is LNHDA, CDR2 SQIVND, per germline (reference sequence). This CDR3 is built from 16 residues. V was shortened by 9 bases and J by 7 bases, with 27 bases between the two germline ends. The CDR3 region is CASSTVNNPERDEAFF. CDR3 coding DNA: TGTGCCAGCTCTACAGTCAACAACCCCGAACGGGATGAAGCTTTCTTT.

The rearrangement links TRBV11-1 to TRBJ2-1, with 7 bases fitting TRBD2. V shed 2 bases, J shed 2 bases, and the junction held 6 bases outside the gene matches. In germline, CDR1 is SGHAT, CDR2 FQDESV (reference sequence). This CDR3 region has 16 residues. CDR3 DNA: TGTGCCAGCAGCTTAATCGGGACTAAAGCCTACAATGAGCAGTTCTTC. It translates to CASSLIGTKAYNEQFF.

This chain joins TRBV24-1 and TRBJ2-1, with 16 bases identical to TRBD2. The CDR3 runs 17 residues. The ends lost 3 bases at V and 13 bases at J; junction bases unmatched: 11. Looked up from germline, CDR1 is KGHDR and CDR2 is SFDVKD. CDR3 in DNA: TGTGCCACCAGTGATGCGATCCCCGGGACTAGCGGGGGGGTTCAGTTCTTC. It translates to CATSDAIPGTSGGVQFF.

The rearrangement uses TRBV6-5 and TRBJ1-2; D uncertain. Per the germline V gene, CDR1 is MNHEY and CDR2 is SVGAGI. There are 13 residues in the CDR3. Trimming pared 6 bases from V and 7 bases from J, leaving 15 bases between. Here the CDR3 reads CASSSWEVRGYTF. CDR3 coding DNA: TGTGCCAGCAGCTCCTGGGAGGTCCGTGGCTACACCTTC.